The TCR beta chain described here comes from a study of T cells in Graves' hyperthyroidism and ophthalmopathy. From RNA transcripts, TCR beta CDR3 regions were amplified. HTBI primers were used for first-round RT-PCR of the TCR CDR3. One entry per CDR3 protein results from TCRdb running MiXCR on the multiplex PCR reads. The data contain approximately 600,000 distinct CDR3 sequences, 14% to 15% of them singletons. This clonotype has a count of ten or more. Trimming stripped 4 bases from V and 3 bases from J, with 13 bases between. This CDR3 comprises 14 residues. Germline values: CDR1 SEHNR, CDR2 FQNEAQ (reference sequence).

This clonotype was obtained from a middle-aged woman with Graves' ophthalmopathy. The chain couples TRBV7-9 to TRBJ2-7; no firm D call. The specimen sequenced was blood. The CDR3 reads CASSSPGNSYEQYF. CDR3 DNA: TGTGCCAGCAGCTCCCCTGGGAATAGCTACGAGCAGTACTTC.